A selection of T cell receptor beta chains follows, all from one sample in a study of blood T cell repertoires in COVID-19. Profiled with immunoSEQ multiplex PCR; TCRdb holds only in-frame clones, not every one. The data show roughly 330,000 clones, nearly 90% seen once. Sequencing was performed on PBMCs or T cells enriched from blood (not recorded which). These receptors originate from a woman aged 25 to 45 who had recovered from COVID-19. CDR3s include the opening cysteine and the closing phenylalanine or tryptophan. D genes are given only for firm matches. The size field is filled for only some rows; it gives once, few, many or a size class.

v_gene: TRBV19
abundance: NA
d_gene: NA
j_gene: TRBJ2-1
CDR3nt: TGTGCCAGTAGCCCGGAAAGGGGAGAGCAGTTCTTC
CDR3aa: CASSPERGEQFF

v_gene: TRBV18
abundance: once
d_gene: NA
j_gene: TRBJ2-7
CDR3nt: TGTGCCAGCTCACCGCTGGAGGGGAGCTCCTACGAGCAGTACTTC
CDR3aa: CASSPLEGSSYEQYF

v_gene: TRBV19
abundance: NA
d_gene: NA
j_gene: TRBJ1-2
CDR3nt: TGTGCCAGTAGTAACGGCCTGACGGGAGGCTATGGCTACACCTTC
CDR3aa: CASSNGLTGGYGYTF

v_gene: TRBV2
abundance: NA
d_gene: TRBD1
j_gene: TRBJ2-1
CDR3nt: TGTGCCAGCAAAGTCGAGACAGGGGCTGTTGAGCAGTTCTTC
CDR3aa: CASKVETGAVEQFF

v_gene: TRBV7-9
abundance: once
d_gene: TRBD1
j_gene: TRBJ2-7
CDR3nt: TGTGCCAGCAGCTTAGCGGGACAGGGTTACGAGCAGTACTTC
CDR3aa: CASSLAGQGYEQYF

v_gene: TRBV5-1
abundance: NA
d_gene: NA
j_gene: TRBJ1-5
CDR3nt: TGCGCCAGCAGCTTGGCTGGTGGAGCGGAGCCCCAGCATTTT
CDR3aa: CASSLAGGAEPQHF

v_gene: TRBV2
abundance: NA
d_gene: NA
j_gene: TRBJ2-2
CDR3nt: TGTGCCAGCAGTGCTGGGGCGGTAAGCCCCGGGGAGCTGTTTTTT
CDR3aa: CASSAGAVSPGELFF

v_gene: TRBV25-1
abundance: NA
d_gene: NA
j_gene: TRBJ2-3
CDR3nt: TGTGCCAGCAGTCATGGGGCTACAGATACGCAGTATTTT
CDR3aa: CASSHGATDTQYF

v_gene: TRBV7-6
abundance: NA
d_gene: NA
j_gene: TRBJ2-7
CDR3nt: TGTGCCAGCAGCTCGAAGACAGGTCCGGGCTACGAGCAGTACTTC
CDR3aa: CASSSKTGPGYEQYF

v_gene: TRBV29-1
abundance: NA
d_gene: NA
j_gene: TRBJ2-3
CDR3nt: TGCAGCATCTCCAGCACAGATACGCAGTATTTT
CDR3aa: CSISSTDTQYF

v_gene: TRBV7-8
abundance: NA
d_gene: TRBD1
j_gene: TRBJ2-3
CDR3nt: TGTGCCAGCAGCTTCCGGACAGGGGGCGGCACAGATACGCAGTATTTT
CDR3aa: CASSFRTGGGTDTQYF

v_gene: TRBV6-5
abundance: NA
d_gene: NA
j_gene: TRBJ1-1
CDR3nt: TGTGCCAGCAGTTACCGCCCGGGGGGTAACACTGAAGCTTTCTTT
CDR3aa: CASSYRPGGNTEAFF

v_gene: TRBV4-3
abundance: NA
d_gene: NA
j_gene: TRBJ1-2
CDR3nt: TGCGCCAGCAGCACTCGGACACAAGGACCCTATGGCTACACCTTC
CDR3aa: CASSTRTQGPYGYTF

v_gene: TRBV2
abundance: NA
d_gene: TRBD2
j_gene: TRBJ2-3
CDR3nt: TGTGCCAGCAGTGACCCTAGCGGTACGCAGTATTTT
CDR3aa: CASSDPSGTQYF

v_gene: TRBV19
abundance: NA
d_gene: NA
j_gene: TRBJ1-2
CDR3nt: TGTGCCAGTAGCCAAACGGACAGAGGTGGCTACACCTTC
CDR3aa: CASSQTDRGGYTF

v_gene: TRBV7-7
abundance: NA
d_gene: TRBD2
j_gene: TRBJ2-3
CDR3nt: TGTGCTAGCAGCTTGGCGACTAGCGGGGGGAGTACGCAGTATTTT
CDR3aa: CASSLATSGGSTQYF

v_gene: TRBV15
abundance: NA
d_gene: NA
j_gene: TRBJ2-7
CDR3nt: TGTGCCACCAGCAGAGATCCGGGTTTTAGCTCTTCGTACGAGCAGTACTTC
CDR3aa: CATSRDPGFSSSYEQYF

v_gene: TRBV4-2
abundance: NA
d_gene: TRBD2
j_gene: TRBJ2-5
CDR3nt: TGTGCCAGCAGCCAACCAACTAGCGGGGGGGCATCAGAGACCCAGTACTTC
CDR3aa: CASSQPTSGGASETQYF

v_gene: TRBV30
abundance: NA
d_gene: TRBD1
j_gene: TRBJ1-4
CDR3nt: TGTGCCTGGAAGGGACAGGTGGGAAAACTGTTTTTT
CDR3aa: CAWKGQVGKLFF

v_gene: TRBV9
abundance: NA
d_gene: NA
j_gene: TRBJ2-2
CDR3nt: TGTGCCAGCAGCGTAGGGGGCGGCACCGCGAACACCGGGGAGCTGTTTTTT
CDR3aa: CASSVGGGTANTGELFF

v_gene: TRBV4-2
abundance: NA
d_gene: NA
j_gene: TRBJ1-1
CDR3nt: TGTGCCAGCAGCCAAGACTGGCGGGGCACTGAAGCTTTCTTT
CDR3aa: CASSQDWRGTEAFF

v_gene: TRBV14
abundance: NA
d_gene: NA
j_gene: TRBJ1-4
CDR3nt: TGTGCCAGCAGCCAAGACTGGGGCGTCGGTAATGAAAAACTGTTTTTT
CDR3aa: CASSQDWGVGNEKLFF

v_gene: TRBV14
abundance: NA
d_gene: NA
j_gene: TRBJ2-1
CDR3nt: TGTGCCAGCAGCCACTCTCCCAGTGAGCAGTTCTTC
CDR3aa: CASSHSPSEQFF

v_gene: TRBV11-2
abundance: few
d_gene: NA
j_gene: TRBJ2-3
CDR3nt: TGTGCCAGCAGCTTAGAGCTTAGATTGGGCACAGATACGCAGTATTTT
CDR3aa: CASSLELRLGTDTQYF

v_gene: TRBV7-9
abundance: NA
d_gene: NA
j_gene: TRBJ1-4
CDR3nt: TGTGCCAGCAGCTTACGACGGGAGATTGGCGAAAAACTGTTTTTT
CDR3aa: CASSLRREIGEKLFF

v_gene: TRBV9
abundance: NA
d_gene: TRBD1
j_gene: TRBJ1-6
CDR3nt: TGTGCCAGCAGCGCTCTTGGGGTCGGACAGGGAAGATCACCCCTCCACTTT
CDR3aa: CASSALGVGQGRSPLHF

v_gene: TRBV3-1/TRBV3-2
abundance: NA
d_gene: NA
j_gene: TRBJ1-2
CDR3nt: TGTGCCAGCAGCCCCCGTTCAGGGTGGGGAAGGTATGGCTACACCTTC
CDR3aa: CASSPRSGWGRYGYTF

v_gene: TRBV5-8
abundance: NA
d_gene: NA
j_gene: TRBJ1-6
CDR3nt: TGTGCCAGCACTCGATTGGGGGGAAATTCACCCCTCCACTTT
CDR3aa: CASTRLGGNSPLHF

v_gene: TRBV5-1
abundance: NA
d_gene: NA
j_gene: TRBJ2-6
CDR3nt: TGCGCCAGCAGCCGTACTGAGACTGGGGCCAACGTCCTGACTTTC
CDR3aa: CASSRTETGANVLTF

v_gene: TRBV19
abundance: NA
d_gene: NA
j_gene: TRBJ1-2
CDR3nt: TGTGCCAGTAGTTGGGGAGGTGGCTACACCTTC
CDR3aa: CASSWGGGYTF

v_gene: TRBV18
abundance: NA
d_gene: TRBD1
j_gene: TRBJ2-7
CDR3nt: TGTGCCAGCTCACTCAAGGACAGGGGGAACTACGAGCAGTACTTC
CDR3aa: CASSLKDRGNYEQYF

v_gene: TRBV2
abundance: NA
d_gene: TRBD2
j_gene: TRBJ2-5
CDR3nt: TGTGCCAGCAGACGGGAGGCCCAAGAGACCCAGTACTTC
CDR3aa: CASRREAQETQYF

v_gene: TRBV6-4
abundance: NA
d_gene: NA
j_gene: TRBJ1-5
CDR3nt: TGTGCCAGCAGTAGGGAGGTCAATCAGCCCCAGCATTTT
CDR3aa: CASSREVNQPQHF

v_gene: TRBV2
abundance: NA
d_gene: TRBD2
j_gene: TRBJ2-3
CDR3nt: TGTGCCAGCAGGAAACTAGCGGGGGGTTCCAGGGATACGCAGTATTTT
CDR3aa: CASRKLAGGSRDTQYF

v_gene: TRBV18
abundance: NA
d_gene: TRBD1
j_gene: TRBJ1-2
CDR3nt: TGTGCCAGCTCACCAGAGATTGGAGCACAGGGGGCGCATAATGGCTACACCTTC
CDR3aa: CASSPEIGAQGAHNGYTF

v_gene: TRBV4-3
abundance: NA
d_gene: TRBD2
j_gene: TRBJ2-3
CDR3nt: TGCGCCAGCAGCCAAGGTAGCGGGGGGTTCACAGATACGCAGTATTTT
CDR3aa: CASSQGSGGFTDTQYF

v_gene: TRBV13
abundance: NA
d_gene: TRBD1
j_gene: TRBJ2-7
CDR3nt: TGTGCCAGCACCCGGACAGGGGGCTACGAGCAGTACTTC
CDR3aa: CASTRTGGYEQYF

v_gene: TRBV7-2
abundance: NA
d_gene: TRBD2
j_gene: TRBJ2-7
CDR3nt: TGTGCCAGCAGCAACCTAGCGGGGGGCTACGAGCAGTACTTC
CDR3aa: CASSNLAGGYEQYF

v_gene: TRBV2
abundance: NA
d_gene: NA
j_gene: TRBJ1-1
CDR3nt: TGTGCCAGCAGCGAAAACAGGGTTACGGAGTCCACTGAAGCTTTCTTT
CDR3aa: CASSENRVTESTEAFF

v_gene: TRBV30
abundance: NA
d_gene: NA
j_gene: TRBJ2-6
CDR3nt: TGTGCCTGGAGTCCAGGGATAGCTGGGGCCAACGTCCTGACTTTC
CDR3aa: CAWSPGIAGANVLTF

v_gene: TRBV5-1
abundance: NA
d_gene: NA
j_gene: TRBJ2-1
CDR3nt: TGCGCCAGCAGCTCCCCGGACAGATACTACAATGAGCAGTTCTTC
CDR3aa: CASSSPDRYYNEQFF

v_gene: TRBV21-1
abundance: NA
d_gene: NA
j_gene: TRBJ1-2
CDR3nt: TGTGCCAGCAGCACCGACCTGCCTCGAGGCTATGGCTACACCTTC
CDR3aa: CASSTDLPRGYGYTF

v_gene: TRBV2
abundance: once
d_gene: NA
j_gene: TRBJ1-6
CDR3nt: TGTGCCAGCAAAGAATCCAGGGATTCACCCCTCCACTTT
CDR3aa: CASKESRDSPLHF

v_gene: TRBV9
abundance: NA
d_gene: TRBD1
j_gene: TRBJ2-7
CDR3nt: TGTGCCAGCAGCGTAGGACAGGGGGCCTACGAGCAGTACTTC
CDR3aa: CASSVGQGAYEQYF

v_gene: TRBV20-1
abundance: NA
d_gene: NA
j_gene: TRBJ2-1
CDR3nt: TGCAGTGCCAGTGGGCGGCGGAGCTCCTACAATGAGCAGTTCTTC
CDR3aa: CSASGRRSSYNEQFF

v_gene: TRBV19
abundance: NA
d_gene: TRBD1
j_gene: TRBJ1-3
CDR3nt: TGTGCCAGTAGTCCTGACAGGGGGCCGGGAAACACCATATATTTT
CDR3aa: CASSPDRGPGNTIYF

v_gene: TRBV6-6
abundance: NA
d_gene: NA
j_gene: TRBJ1-5
CDR3nt: TGTGCCAGCAGATCTAGACAGCAAACTAATCAGCCCCAGCATTTT
CDR3aa: CASRSRQQTNQPQHF

v_gene: TRBV30
abundance: NA
d_gene: NA
j_gene: TRBJ1-2
CDR3nt: TGTGCACTTTCAGGGGACTATGGCTACACCTTC
CDR3aa: CALSGDYGYTF

v_gene: TRBV28
abundance: NA
d_gene: NA
j_gene: TRBJ1-2
CDR3nt: TGTGCCAGCACCTCTAGGGGTGGCTACACCTTC
CDR3aa: CASTSRGGYTF

v_gene: TRBV10-2
abundance: NA
d_gene: NA
j_gene: TRBJ1-1
CDR3nt: TGCGCCAGCAGCGTAAGACACCTCCTGAACACTGAAGCTTTCTTT
CDR3aa: CASSVRHLLNTEAFF

v_gene: TRBV15
abundance: few
d_gene: TRBD1
j_gene: TRBJ2-2
CDR3nt: TGTGCCACCCGGACCCCCGGGACAGGCGTCACCGGGGAGCTGTTTTTT
CDR3aa: CATRTPGTGVTGELFF

v_gene: TRBV5-8
abundance: once
d_gene: NA
j_gene: TRBJ1-6
CDR3nt: TGTGCCAGCAGCAAAGGGGGGGGTCCCTCCTATAATTCACCCCTCCACTTT
CDR3aa: CASSKGGGPSYNSPLHF

v_gene: TRBV6-2/TRBV6-3
abundance: NA
d_gene: TRBD1
j_gene: TRBJ2-3
CDR3nt: TGTGCCAGCAGTTCAGACAGGGACCACACAGATACGCAGTATTTT
CDR3aa: CASSSDRDHTDTQYF

v_gene: TRBV5-8
abundance: NA
d_gene: NA
j_gene: TRBJ1-2
CDR3nt: TGTGCCAGCAGCCCCGGTCGTGGTGTCTATGGCTACACCTTC
CDR3aa: CASSPGRGVYGYTF

v_gene: TRBV2
abundance: NA
d_gene: TRBD1
j_gene: TRBJ1-5
CDR3nt: TGTGCCAGCAGTGAAGCGGGACAGGGCAATCAGCCCCAGCATTTT
CDR3aa: CASSEAGQGNQPQHF

v_gene: TRBV2
abundance: NA
d_gene: TRBD1
j_gene: TRBJ2-1
CDR3nt: TGTGCCAGCAGACCGGGACAGGGGTCGGATGAGCAGTTCTTC
CDR3aa: CASRPGQGSDEQFF

v_gene: TRBV19
abundance: NA
d_gene: NA
j_gene: TRBJ1-5
CDR3nt: TGTGCCAGTAGTTCCGGTCCGGGAAACCAAATTGGTCAGCCCCAGCATTTT
CDR3aa: CASSSGPGNQIGQPQHF

v_gene: TRBV9
abundance: NA
d_gene: NA
j_gene: TRBJ2-3
CDR3nt: TGTGCCAGCAGCGTAGAGCCTAGCGGCACAGATACGCAGTATTTT
CDR3aa: CASSVEPSGTDTQYF

v_gene: TRBV7-9
abundance: many
d_gene: TRBD1
j_gene: TRBJ2-7
CDR3nt: TGTGCCAGCAGCGACCGGACAGGGGTCTCCTACGAGCAGTACTTC
CDR3aa: CASSDRTGVSYEQYF

v_gene: TRBV19
abundance: NA
d_gene: NA
j_gene: TRBJ1-3
CDR3nt: TGTGCCAGTACCCAGGGTTGGAGCTCTGGAAACACCATATATTTT
CDR3aa: CASTQGWSSGNTIYF